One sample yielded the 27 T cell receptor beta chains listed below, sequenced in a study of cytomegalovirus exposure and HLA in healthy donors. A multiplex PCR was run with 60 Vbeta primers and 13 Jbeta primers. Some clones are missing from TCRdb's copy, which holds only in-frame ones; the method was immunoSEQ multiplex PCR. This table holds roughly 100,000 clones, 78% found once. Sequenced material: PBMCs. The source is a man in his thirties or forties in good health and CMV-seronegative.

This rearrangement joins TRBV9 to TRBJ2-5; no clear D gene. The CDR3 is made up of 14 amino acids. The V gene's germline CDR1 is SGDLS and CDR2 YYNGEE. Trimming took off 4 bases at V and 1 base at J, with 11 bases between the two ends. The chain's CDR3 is CASSPLNGQETQYF. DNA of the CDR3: TGTGCCAGCAGCCCCCTTAACGGCCAAGAGACCCAGTACTTC.

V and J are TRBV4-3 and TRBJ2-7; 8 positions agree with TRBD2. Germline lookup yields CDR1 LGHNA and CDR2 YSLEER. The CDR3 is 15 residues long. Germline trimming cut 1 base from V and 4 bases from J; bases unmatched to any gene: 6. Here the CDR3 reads CASSQVSGSAYEQYF. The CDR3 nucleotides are TGCGCCAGCAGCCAAGTGAGCGGGAGTGCGTACGAGCAGTACTTC.

In DNA, the CDR3 is TGTGCCAGCAGCGTAGAGGACTTCACAGATACGCAGTATTTT. Translated: CASSVEDFTDTQYF. V usage is TRBV9 and J usage is TRBJ2-3; TRBD2 might be the D (5 bases). V was pared by 0 bases and J by 2 bases, with 7 bases between. Germline CDR1 reads SGDLS; CDR2 reads YYNGEE. CDR3 length: 14 amino acids.

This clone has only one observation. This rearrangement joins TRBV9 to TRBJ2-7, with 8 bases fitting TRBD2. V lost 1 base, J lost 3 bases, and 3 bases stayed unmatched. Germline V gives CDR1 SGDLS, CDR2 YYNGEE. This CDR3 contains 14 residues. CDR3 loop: CASSVKSGSYEQYF. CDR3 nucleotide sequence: TGTGCCAGCAGCGTAAAGAGCGGGAGCTACGAGCAGTACTTC.

Written as DNA, the CDR3 is TGCGCCAGCAGCCAGAGGGACAGGGGGCATACTGAAGCTTTCTTT. It codes for CASSQRDRGHTEAFF. The chain has TRBV4-3 and TRBJ1-1; 12 positions agree with TRBD1. The V gene's germline CDR1 is LGHNA and CDR2 YSLEER. The ends lost 3 bases at V and 5 bases at J; junction bases unmatched: 4. This CDR3 spans 15 amino acids.

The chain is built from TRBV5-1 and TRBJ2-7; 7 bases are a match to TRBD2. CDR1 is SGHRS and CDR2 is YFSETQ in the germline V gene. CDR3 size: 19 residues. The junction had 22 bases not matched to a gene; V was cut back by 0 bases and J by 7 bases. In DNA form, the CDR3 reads TGCGCCAGCAGCTTGGACGCAGGGAGCTGTGGGGACTACTTCTGTGAGCAGTACTTC. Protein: CASSLDAGSCGDYFCEQYF.

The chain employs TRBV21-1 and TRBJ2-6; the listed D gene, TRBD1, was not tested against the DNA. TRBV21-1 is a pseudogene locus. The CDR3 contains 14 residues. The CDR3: CASSKSTGANVLTF. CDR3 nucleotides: TGTGCCAGCAGCAAATCCACTGGGGCCAACGTCCTGACTTTC.

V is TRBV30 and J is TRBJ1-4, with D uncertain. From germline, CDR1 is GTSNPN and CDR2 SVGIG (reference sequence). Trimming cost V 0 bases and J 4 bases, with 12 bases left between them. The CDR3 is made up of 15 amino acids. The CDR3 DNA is TGTGCCTGGAGTGTACAAGAGGTGGGTAATGAAAAACTGTTTTTT. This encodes CAWSVQEVGNEKLFF.

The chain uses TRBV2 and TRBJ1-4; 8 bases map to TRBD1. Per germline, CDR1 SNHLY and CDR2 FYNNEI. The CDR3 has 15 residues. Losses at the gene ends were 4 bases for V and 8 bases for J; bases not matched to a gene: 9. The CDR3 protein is CASSADRGQREKLFF. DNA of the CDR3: TGTGCCAGCAGTGCTGACAGGGGTCAGCGAGAAAAACTGTTTTTT. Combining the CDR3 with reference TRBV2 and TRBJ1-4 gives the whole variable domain EPEVTQTPSHQVTQMGQEVILRCVPISNHLYFYWYRQILGQKVEFLVSFYNNEISEKSEIFDDQFSVERPDGSNFTLKIRSTKLEDSAMYFCASSADRGQREKLFFGSGTQLSVL.

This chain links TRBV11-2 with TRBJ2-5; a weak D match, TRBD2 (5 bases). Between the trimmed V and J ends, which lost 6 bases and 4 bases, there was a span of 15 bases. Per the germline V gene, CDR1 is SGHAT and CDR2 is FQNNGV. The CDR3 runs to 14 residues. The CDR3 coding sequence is TGTGCCAGCAGTTCCTTGCGAGGGCGAGAGACCCAGTACTTC. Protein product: CASSSLRGRETQYF.

The DNA of the CDR3 is TGTGCCAGCAGGAAAGACAGCTCCTACGAGCAGTACTTC. Translating it yields CASRKDSSYEQYF. The rearrangement joins TRBV2 to TRBJ2-7, with D tentatively TRBD1 (5 bases). Trimming left V 6 bases short and J 0 bases short, with 9 bases between. The CDR3 totals 13 residues. The germline CDR1 and CDR2 sequences are SNHLY and FYNNEI.

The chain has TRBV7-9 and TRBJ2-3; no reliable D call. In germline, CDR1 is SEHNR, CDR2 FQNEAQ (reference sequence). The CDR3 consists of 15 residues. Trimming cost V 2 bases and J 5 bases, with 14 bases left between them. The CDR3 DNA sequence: TGTGCCAGCAGCTTATCCCTGGAGCCCGGAGATACGCAGTATTTT. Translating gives CASSLSLEPGDTQYF.

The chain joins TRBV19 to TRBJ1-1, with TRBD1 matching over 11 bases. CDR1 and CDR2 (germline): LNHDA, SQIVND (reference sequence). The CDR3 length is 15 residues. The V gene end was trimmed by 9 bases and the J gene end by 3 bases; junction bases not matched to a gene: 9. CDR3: CASKEPGQGDTEAFF. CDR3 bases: TGTGCCAGCAAAGAACCGGGACAGGGGGACACTGAAGCTTTCTTT.

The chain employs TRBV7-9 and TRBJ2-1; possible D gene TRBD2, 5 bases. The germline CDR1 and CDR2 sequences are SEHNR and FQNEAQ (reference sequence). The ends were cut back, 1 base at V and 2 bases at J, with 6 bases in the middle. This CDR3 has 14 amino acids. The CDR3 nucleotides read TGTGCCAGCAGCTTAGTACTAGCCTACAATGAGCAGTTCTTC. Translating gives CASSLVLAYNEQFF.

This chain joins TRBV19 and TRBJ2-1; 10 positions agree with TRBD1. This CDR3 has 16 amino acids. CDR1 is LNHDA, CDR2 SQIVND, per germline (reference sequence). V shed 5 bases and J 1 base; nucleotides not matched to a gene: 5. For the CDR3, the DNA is TGTGCCAGTAGTGGAGGGACAGGGGTTTCCTACAATGAGCAGTTCTTC. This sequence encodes CASSGGTGVSYNEQFF.

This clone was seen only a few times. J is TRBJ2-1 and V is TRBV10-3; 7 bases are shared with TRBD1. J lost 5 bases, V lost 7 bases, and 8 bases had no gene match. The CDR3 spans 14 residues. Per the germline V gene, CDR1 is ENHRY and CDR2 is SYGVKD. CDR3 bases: TGTGCCATCACTCGGCAGGGGGTCCACAATGAGCAGTTCTTC. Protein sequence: CAITRQGVHNEQFF.

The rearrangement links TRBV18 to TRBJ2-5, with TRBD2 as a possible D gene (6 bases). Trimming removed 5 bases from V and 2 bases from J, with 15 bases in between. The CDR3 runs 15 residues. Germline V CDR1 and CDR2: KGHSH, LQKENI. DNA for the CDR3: TGTGCCAGCTCAGTCGGGGGATCCAGGCAAGAGACCCAGTACTTC. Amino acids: CASSVGGSRQETQYF.

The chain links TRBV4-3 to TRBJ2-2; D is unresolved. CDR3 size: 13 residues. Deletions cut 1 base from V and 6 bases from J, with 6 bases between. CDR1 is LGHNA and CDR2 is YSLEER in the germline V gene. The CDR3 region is CASSQVLPGELFF. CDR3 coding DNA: TGCGCCAGCAGCCAAGTTCTCCCCGGGGAGCTGTTTTTT.

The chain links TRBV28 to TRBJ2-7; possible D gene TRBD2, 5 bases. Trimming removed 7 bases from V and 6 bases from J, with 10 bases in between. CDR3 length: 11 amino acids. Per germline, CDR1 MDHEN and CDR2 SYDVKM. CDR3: CASNLRAEQYF. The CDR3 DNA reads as TGTGCCAGCAACCTGCGGGCCGAGCAGTACTTC.

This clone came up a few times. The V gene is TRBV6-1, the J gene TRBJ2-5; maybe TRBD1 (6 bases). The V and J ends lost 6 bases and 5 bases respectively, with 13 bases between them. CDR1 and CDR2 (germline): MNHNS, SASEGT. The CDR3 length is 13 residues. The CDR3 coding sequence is TGTGCCAGCAGGAGGGGGATCCAGGAGACCCAGTACTTC. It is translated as CASRRGIQETQYF.

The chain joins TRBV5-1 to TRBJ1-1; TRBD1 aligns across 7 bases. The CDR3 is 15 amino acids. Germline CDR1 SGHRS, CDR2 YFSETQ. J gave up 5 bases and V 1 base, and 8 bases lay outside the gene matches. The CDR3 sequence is CASSLTGERGTEAFF. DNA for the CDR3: TGCGCCAGCAGCTTGACAGGGGAGCGAGGGACTGAAGCTTTCTTT.

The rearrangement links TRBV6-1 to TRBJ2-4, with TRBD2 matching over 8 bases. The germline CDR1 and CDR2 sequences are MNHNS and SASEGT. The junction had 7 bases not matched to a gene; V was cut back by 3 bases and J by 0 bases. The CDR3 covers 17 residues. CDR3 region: CASSDFSGALAKNIQYF. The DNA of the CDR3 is TGTGCCAGCAGTGATTTTAGCGGGGCTTTAGCCAAAAACATTCAGTACTTC.

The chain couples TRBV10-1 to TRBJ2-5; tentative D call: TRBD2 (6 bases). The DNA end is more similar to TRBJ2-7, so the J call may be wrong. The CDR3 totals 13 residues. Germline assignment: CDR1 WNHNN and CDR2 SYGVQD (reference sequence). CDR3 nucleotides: TGCGCCAGCAGTCCGGGACTGAACTACGAGCAGTACTTC. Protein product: CASSPGLNYEQYF.

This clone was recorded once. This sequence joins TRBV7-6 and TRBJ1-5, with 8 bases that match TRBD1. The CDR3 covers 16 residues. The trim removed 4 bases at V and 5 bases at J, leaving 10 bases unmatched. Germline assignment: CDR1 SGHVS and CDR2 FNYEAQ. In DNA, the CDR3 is TGTGCCAGCAGCTCAGCAGGGGGCAGGTGGGATCAGCCCCAGCATTTT. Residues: CASSSAGGRWDQPQHF.

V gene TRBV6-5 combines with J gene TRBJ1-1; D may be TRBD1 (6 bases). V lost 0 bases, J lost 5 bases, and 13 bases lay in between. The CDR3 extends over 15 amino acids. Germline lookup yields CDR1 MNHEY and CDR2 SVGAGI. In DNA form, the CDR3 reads TGTGCCAGCAGTTACTCGGGGGGGGCTCGGACTGAAGCTTTCTTT. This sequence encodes CASSYSGGARTEAFF.

The CDR3 loop reads CASSLQGSHGYTF. The CDR3, as DNA: TGTGCCAGCAGCTTACAGGGGAGTCATGGCTACACCTTC. The chain recombines TRBV5-4 with TRBJ1-2; 7 positions agree with TRBD1. Looked up from germline, CDR1 is SGHNT and CDR2 is YYREEE (reference sequence). This CDR3 comprises 13 residues. V gave up 2 bases and J gave up 6 bases; unmatched junction bases: 4.

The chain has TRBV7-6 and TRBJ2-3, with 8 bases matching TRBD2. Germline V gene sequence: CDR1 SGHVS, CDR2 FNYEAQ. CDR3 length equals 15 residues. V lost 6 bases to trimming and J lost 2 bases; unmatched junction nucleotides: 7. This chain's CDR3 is CASRRSAGATDTQYF. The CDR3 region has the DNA TGTGCCAGCAGGCGCTCAGCGGGGGCCACAGATACGCAGTATTTT. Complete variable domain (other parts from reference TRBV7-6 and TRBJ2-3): GAGVSQSPRYKVTKRGQDVALRCDPISGHVSLYWYRQALGQGPEFLTYFNYEAQQDKSGLPNDRFSAERPEGSISTLTIQRTEQRDSAMYRCASRRSAGATDTQYFGPGTRLTVL.